This T cell receptor beta chain derives from a study of memory CD4+ T cells and cytomegalovirus serostatus. Whole-study context: Donors were healthy Belgian adults, 8 to 10 CMV seropositive and approximately 25 seronegative. Study-wide results and limits: Each of around 69 CMV-associated TCRbeta sequences occurred in one to five individuals.

The sort gate was single viable CD3+CD4+CD8-CD45RO+ cells for memory CD4+ T cells. Donors' CMV status reflects serum IgG against pp150, pp28, p38, p52. How the authors handled the data: Out-of-frame sequences were removed, leaving a few million distinct TCRbeta sequences. Sequencing used immunoSEQ multiplex PCR; TCRdb keeps in-frame clones, though not all of them. From that table come the V and J calls and clone size; the DNA was used to work out D and trimming. Of 50,000 to 75,000 clones listed, 82% were seen once; the top ten hold roughly 0.95%. In its sample, this clone was seen a few times. As yet, its antigen is unknown. The identical CDR3 is also encoded by other nucleotide sequences in the sample. The sequence came from an adult in good health and CMV-seronegative. The sample consisted of memory CD4+ T cells from blood.

Written as DNA, the CDR3 is TGTGCCAGCAGCTTAGTGGCGGGGAGCTCCTACGAGCAGTACTTC. The encoded protein is CASSLVAGSSYEQYF. The chain recombines TRBV7-2 with TRBJ2-7; maybe TRBD2 (6 bases). With 1 base removed from V and 0 bases from J, the gap between germline ends came to 10 bases. The CDR3 totals 15 residues. Germline CDR1 is SGHTA and CDR2 is FQGNSA.